The rows below give T cell receptor beta chains drawn from one sample of a study of blood T cell repertoires in COVID-19. Generated by immunoSEQ multiplex PCR, the TCRdb table keeps only in-frame clones and is missing some. The sample has over 250,000 clones, around nine tenths seen once; the top ten hold under 2.5%. The specimen sequenced was PBMCs or T cells enriched from blood (not recorded which). These receptors originate from a woman aged 55 to 70 who had recovered from COVID-19. Both conserved end residues are part of each CDR3. A D gene is named only where the DNA matches it firmly. Not every row has a clone size; where given, it reads once, few, many or a size class.

j_call v_call cdr3_length d_call clone_size cdr3_nt cdr3_aa
TRBJ2-1 TRBV24-1 16 TRBD2 - TGTGCCACCAGTGACGCAGGACTAGCCGAATACAATGAGCAGTTCTTC CATSDAGLAEYNEQFF
TRBJ2-3 TRBV28 19 TRBD2 - TGTGCCAGCAGTTTCGACCCTCTTTCTAGCGGGAGAAGTTCAGATACGCAGTATTTT CASSFDPLSSGRSSDTQYF
TRBJ1-1 TRBV19 15 - - TGTGCCAGTATCCAACAGGGATCTCTTCGCACTGAAGCTTTCTTT CASIQQGSLRTEAFF
TRBJ2-2 TRBV27 15 TRBD2 once TGTGCCAGCAGTTCCCGACTAGCGGGGGGTGGGGAGCTGTTTTTT CASSSRLAGGGELFF
TRBJ2-1 TRBV4-1 16 TRBD2 - TGCGCCAGCAGCCAAGGTGTTAGCGGGTACTACAATGAGCAGTTCTTC CASSQGVSGYYNEQFF
TRBJ1-2 TRBV29-1 11 - - TGCAGCGTTGGCGGGGGCGGAGGCTACACCTTC CSVGGGGGYTF
TRBJ2-1 TRBV29-1 13 - - TGCAGCGCCCTCCAACTAATCGGCAATGAGCAGTTCTTC CSALQLIGNEQFF
TRBJ2-7 TRBV5-1 13 - - TGCGCCAGCAGCTTGGACAGCACCTACGAGCAGTACTTC CASSLDSTYEQYF
TRBJ1-1 TRBV5-1 14 - - TGCGCCAGCAGCTTAGGACAGTCCCTCAGTGAAGCTTTCTTT CASSLGQSLSEAFF
TRBJ1-2 TRBV16 17 - few TGTGCCAGCAGCCAATCGTCGACAGACACACACCTTCATGGCTACACCTTC CASSQSSTDTHLHGYTF
TRBJ2-5 TRBV12-3/TRBV12-4 12 - - TGTGCCAGCAGCGGGGGTACGGAGACCCAGTACTTC CASSGGTETQYF
TRBJ1-6 TRBV4-1 17 TRBD1 - TGCGCCAGCAGCCAAATGGGGACAGGGCTAGGCAGTTCACCCCTCCACTTT CASSQMGTGLGSSPLHF
TRBJ1-1 TRBV7-3 13 - - TGTGCCAGCAGCTTAGAGATGAACACTGAAGCTTTCTTT CASSLEMNTEAFF
TRBJ1-1 TRBV5-1 14 - many TGCGCCAGCAGCTCACTTGGTCAGGGTTCAGAAGCTTTCTTT CASSSLGQGSEAFF
TRBJ2-1 TRBV7-9 12 TRBD1 once TGTGCCAGCAGCTTCACAGGGGACGAGCAGTTCTTC CASSFTGDEQFF
TRBJ2-1 TRBV7-2 16 TRBD2 - TGTGCCAGCAGCCCAGTAGGGACTAGCGGGAGTTGGGAGCAGTTCTTC CASSPVGTSGSWEQFF
TRBJ1-5 TRBV10-3 12 - - TGTGCCACCAGTGAGACCGAGCGGCCCCAGCATTTT CATSETERPQHF
TRBJ2-3 TRBV4-1 18 TRBD2 once TGCGCCAGCAGCCAAAGTGGGGAAGCGGGAGGGCCTATAGATACGCAGTATTTT CASSQSGEAGGPIDTQYF
TRBJ1-2 TRBV7-9 15 TRBD1 - TGTGCCAGCAGCTTCCCGGGACAGCCCCAGGGTGGCTACACCTTC CASSFPGQPQGGYTF
TRBJ2-1 TRBV7-8 19 TRBD2 - TGTGCCAGCAGCTCCTGGGTTACTAGCGGGGGGGGCTCCTACAATGAGCAGTTCTTC CASSSWVTSGGGSYNEQFF
TRBJ2-2 TRBV7-3 14 - - TGTGCCAGCAGCTTAACTTATGTTGCCGGGGAGCTGTTTTTT CASSLTYVAGELFF
TRBJ2-7 TRBV2 12 TRBD2 - TGTGCCAGCAGCAGGACTAGAGTGGAGCAGTACTTC CASSRTRVEQYF
TRBJ2-3 TRBV19 15 - - TGTGCCAGTAGGGCCCCGGGACTCATCACAGATACGCAGTATTTT CASRAPGLITDTQYF
TRBJ1-2 TRBV28 10 - - TGTGCCAGCAAGAGCTATGGCTACACCTTC CASKSYGYTF
TRBJ2-3 TRBV4-1 18 TRBD2 - TGCGCCAGCAGCCAAGATTTTGAGACTAGCGGGGGCACAGATACGCAGTATTTT CASSQDFETSGGTDTQYF
TRBJ1-1 TRBV2 13 - - TGTGCCAGCCACGGACAGTTAAACACTGAAGCTTTCTTT CASHGQLNTEAFF
TRBJ2-5 TRBV7-9 15 - - TGTGCCAGCACCTCGGGGGACTCCCCGAGGGAGACCCAGTACTTC CASTSGDSPRETQYF
TRBJ2-5 TRBV14 15 TRBD2 - TGTGCCAGCAGCCTGGGACTAGCGGCCCTGGGGACCCAGTACTTC CASSLGLAALGTQYF
TRBJ2-5 TRBV10-3 15 TRBD1 - TGTGCCATCAGTGGCCCCGGGACAGGGGTAGAGACCCAGTACTTC CAISGPGTGVETQYF
TRBJ1-2 TRBV13 14 - - TGTGCCAGCAGCAAGACAGACCTAGGTTATGGCTACACCTTC CASSKTDLGYGYTF
TRBJ2-1 TRBV24-1 16 TRBD2 few TGTGCCACCAGTGATAATAGCGGGGGGGAGTACAATGAGCAGTTCTTC CATSDNSGGEYNEQFF
TRBJ2-5 TRBV2 14 TRBD1 - TGTGCCAGCAGGGTACAGGGGAGTCTAGGGACCCAGTACTTC CASRVQGSLGTQYF
TRBJ2-3 TRBV19 15 - - TGTGCCGGGAGATCGTACCACGGTAGCACAGATACGCAGTATTTT CAGRSYHGSTDTQYF
TRBJ1-1 TRBV20-1 11 - - TGCAGTCCTAACGGAGGGACTGAAGCTTTCTTT CSPNGGTEAFF
TRBJ2-7 TRBV6-5 15 TRBD2 - TGTGCCAGCAGAGCTAGCGGGTTAAGCTCCTACGAGCAGTACTTC CASRASGLSSYEQYF
TRBJ2-7 TRBV19 14 - once TGTGCCAGTAGTATGTGGACTTTCCGAGGCGAGCAGTACTTC CASSMWTFRGEQYF
TRBJ2-5 TRBV27 11 - - TGTGCCAGCAGCCGCGCGGGGACCCAGTACTTC CASSRAGTQYF
TRBJ2-2 TRBV3-1/TRBV3-2 18 TRBD2 - TGTGCCAGCAGCCGTACCGTCGGGGCTAGCGGGGGCGGCGGGGAGCTGTTTTTT CASSRTVGASGGGGELFF
TRBJ2-1 TRBV6-5 14 - - TGTGCCAGCAGTTCCGACTCCTTTGGGAATGAGCAGTTCTTC CASSSDSFGNEQFF
TRBJ1-5 TRBV10-2 14 - - TGCGCCAGCAGTGAGCGGGTAAGCAATCAGCCCCAGCATTTT CASSERVSNQPQHF
TRBJ2-1 TRBV9 14 TRBD2 - TGTGCCAGCAGCGTAGGGGGGAGGGATAATGAGCAGTTCTTC CASSVGGRDNEQFF
TRBJ1-2 TRBV3-1/TRBV3-2 15 - - TGTGCCAGCAGCCAAGATAGTTGGAGGACGCTTGGCTACACCTTC CASSQDSWRTLGYTF
TRBJ2-7 TRBV5-1 15 TRBD2 - TGCGCCAGCGGACGTGGGGGGGTCTCTTTTGAAGAGCAGTACTTC CASGRGGVSFEEQYF
TRBJ2-7 TRBV2 15 TRBD2 - TGTGCCAGCAGCGTAGTGGGACTAGCGGGAGACGAGCAGTACTTC CASSVVGLAGDEQYF
TRBJ1-5 TRBV28 15 TRBD1 once TGTGCCAGCATAGGACAGGGAGTGGGGAATCAGCCCCAGCATTTT CASIGQGVGNQPQHF
TRBJ1-2 TRBV6-5 13 - - TGTGCCAGCAGTTGGGAGCAGGCCACTTTTGGCACCTTC CASSWEQATFGTF
TRBJ2-1 TRBV24-1 15 TRBD1 - TGTGCCACCAGTGACAACGACAGGGGACACAATGAGCAGTTCTTC CATSDNDRGHNEQFF
TRBJ1-1 TRBV6-5 15 - - TGTGCCAGCACCCCACCTGGGGGCGGATGGACTGAAGCTTTCTTT CASTPPGGGWTEAFF
TRBJ2-7 TRBV11-2 14 - - TGTGCCAGCAGCTTTGGGCAGGGCCCCTACGAGCAGTACTTC CASSFGQGPYEQYF
TRBJ2-5 TRBV11-1 13 - - TGTGCCAGCAGCTTAGGGCAGCAAGAGACCCAGTACTTC CASSLGQQETQYF
TRBJ1-1 TRBV7-8 13 - - TGTGCCAGCAGCCCCCAGATAAACACTGAAGCTTTCTTT CASSPQINTEAFF
TRBJ1-2 TRBV3-1/TRBV3-2 15 - - TGTGCCAGCAGCAGACAAGAGGGGACACCTTATGGCTACACCTTC CASSRQEGTPYGYTF
TRBJ2-7 TRBV12-3/TRBV12-4 13 - - TGTGCCAGCAGCTGGGGGCGGGGGAGCGAGCAGTACTTC CASSWGRGSEQYF
TRBJ2-1 TRBV7-2 15 TRBD1 - TGTGCCAGCAGCCCAGACAGGGGGTACTACAATGAGCAGTTCTTC CASSPDRGYYNEQFF
TRBJ1-4 TRBV2 15 - - TGTGCCAGCAGGGGGCGGCTTACAACTAATGAAAAACTGTTTTTT CASRGRLTTNEKLFF
TRBJ2-3 TRBV11-2 13 - - TGTGCCAGCAGCTTAGTCAGGGGAGATACGCAGTATTTT CASSLVRGDTQYF
TRBJ2-7 TRBV18 15 TRBD1 - TGTGCCAGCTCACCATCCGGGACAGGGCAGTACGAGCAGTACTTC CASSPSGTGQYEQYF